Shown below are 21 T cell receptor beta chains from a single sample sequenced in a study of T cell changes during pregnancy in multiple sclerosis. Generated by immunoSEQ multiplex PCR, the TCRdb table keeps only in-frame clones and is missing some. The sample includes about 66,000 clones, roughly nine tenths of them seen just once. Source: CD8+ T cells from peripheral blood mononuclear cells, taken before pregnancy. These receptors came from a female donor with multiple sclerosis, enrolled in a pregnancy study.

The rearrangement links TRBV13 to TRBJ1-4; no clear D. CDR1 is PRHDT, CDR2 FYEKMQ, per germline (reference sequence). There are 14 residues in the CDR3. With 3 bases removed from V and 0 bases from J, the gap between germline ends came to 5 bases. This CDR3 reads CASSFFATNEKLFF. The CDR3 DNA sequence: TGTGCCAGCAGCTTTTTCGCAACTAATGAAAAACTGTTTTTT.

This chain connects TRBV27 to TRBJ2-3; TRBD2 matches at 9 bases. The V gene's germline CDR1 is MNHEY and CDR2 SMNVEV (reference sequence). The CDR3 loop spans 17 amino acids. Losses at the gene ends were 0 bases for V and 5 bases for J; bases not matched to a gene: 9. The chain's CDR3 is CASSLSIPGGGGDTQYF. The CDR3 DNA reads as TGTGCCAGCAGTTTATCGATCCCCGGCGGGGGGGGAGATACGCAGTATTTT.

V usage is TRBV29-1 and J usage is TRBJ2-2; the D gene is possibly TRBD2 (6 bases). The V end lost 3 bases, the J end lost 6 bases, and 11 bases lay between the germline ends. CDR1 is SQVTM, CDR2 ANQGSEA, per germline. The CDR3 spans 13 residues. The CDR3 reads CSVERGGSGELFF. DNA of the CDR3: TGCAGCGTTGAGCGGGGAGGATCCGGGGAGCTGTTTTTT.

The genes are TRBV29-1 and TRBJ2-1; 7 bases fit TRBD1. Trimming at V came to 6 bases and at J to 6 bases, leaving 8 bases not matched to a gene. The germline gives CDR1 SQVTM, CDR2 ANQGSEA. CDR3 length: 13 residues. The CDR3 region is CSVESRGRNEQFF. CDR3 bases: TGCAGCGTCGAGAGTAGGGGGCGCAATGAGCAGTTCTTC.

The V gene is TRBV29-1, the J gene TRBJ2-2, with D perhaps matching TRBD2 (6 bases). Per germline, CDR1 SQVTM and CDR2 ANQGSEA. This CDR3 is built from 15 residues. Trimming took off 3 bases at V and 5 bases at J, with 16 bases between the two ends. The CDR3 reads CSVEPTGGATGELFF. The CDR3 DNA sequence: TGCAGCGTTGAGCCCACAGGCGGGGCGACCGGGGAGCTGTTTTTT.

The chain is built from TRBV19 and TRBJ2-7; weak D call: TRBD1 (5 bases). Germline V gene lookup returns CDR1 LNHDA and CDR2 SQIVND (reference sequence). V shed 1 base and J shed 3 bases, with 10 bases lying between them. This CDR3 spans 14 amino acids. The CDR3 DNA is TGTGCCAGTAGTATAGCTCAGGGTAGCTACGAGCAGTACTTC. Protein: CASSIAQGSYEQYF.

V and J are TRBV2 and TRBJ2-3; 16 bases fit TRBD2. V was clipped by 5 bases and J by 3 bases; unmatched bases: 11. CDR3 length: 19 residues. CDR1 SNHLY and CDR2 FYNNEI come from the germline V gene. The CDR3 region is CASSWDRGLAGGPTDTQYF. The CDR3 DNA reads TGTGCCAGCAGTTGGGACAGGGGACTAGCGGGGGGGCCGACAGATACGCAGTATTTT.

This sequence joins TRBV10-3 and TRBJ1-2, with 9 positions matching TRBD1. CDR3 length: 12 residues. V lost 6 bases and J lost 8; bases outside the gene matches: 4. Looked up from germline, CDR1 is ENHRY and CDR2 is SYGVKD. The CDR3 loop is CAIRTTGGGYTF. CDR3 DNA: TGTGCCATCAGGACCACAGGGGGCGGCTACACCTTC.

This chain connects TRBV7-9 to TRBJ2-3; the D gene is possibly TRBD1 (6 bases). The V gene's germline CDR1 is SEHNR and CDR2 FQNEAQ (reference sequence). The CDR3 loop spans 16 amino acids. V was clipped by 5 bases and J by 1 base, with 16 bases between them. CDR3 sequence: CASSDPGALGTDTQYF. In DNA, the CDR3 is TGTGCCAGCAGCGACCCAGGGGCACTTGGCACAGATACGCAGTATTTT.

Concerning this clone: The junction and the germline gene differ at one end; a read error may be behind it. The genes are TRBV5-1 and TRBJ2-3; TRBD2 aligns across 15 bases. Germline V gene data show CDR1 as SGHRS and CDR2 as YFSETQ. CDR3 length: 17 residues. CDR3 sequence (DNA): TGCGCCAGCAGGTTGGGAGGACTAGCGGGAGGGCCAGATACGCAGTATTTT. It encodes CASRLGGLAGGPDTQYF.

The chain has TRBV4-1 and TRBJ2-5; 7 nucleotides match TRBD2. J lost 2 bases, V lost 0 bases, and 6 bases had no gene match. The CDR3 consists of 16 residues. The V gene's germline CDR1 is MGHRA and CDR2 YSYEKL. The DNA for the CDR3 is TGCGCCAGCAGCCAAGACTTGCCAGCGGGGCAAGAGACCCAGTACTTC. This gives the protein CASSQDLPAGQETQYF.

The chain is built from TRBV2 and TRBJ1-6; a possible D gene is TRBD1 (5 bases). The CDR3 consists of 15 residues. Between the trimmed V and J ends, which lost 3 bases and 6 bases, there was a span of 12 bases. Germline CDR1 and CDR2: SNHLY and FYNNEI. CDR3 in DNA: TGTGCCAGCAGTGACACGGGAGGGACTAATTCACCCCTCCACTTT. It encodes CASSDTGGTNSPLHF.

The V gene is TRBV9, the J gene TRBJ1-2; tentative D call: TRBD1 (5 bases). V lost 0 bases and J lost 6, with 6 bases in between. The CDR3 runs to 12 residues. CDR1 and CDR2 from the germline V gene are SGDLS and YYNGEE. In nucleotides, the CDR3 is TGTGCCAGCAGCGTAGAAGGGGATGGCTACACCTTC. Residues: CASSVEGDGYTF.

This chain uses TRBV27 with TRBJ2-1; 9 nucleotides line up with TRBD1. This CDR3 has 13 amino acids. CDR1 and CDR2 (germline): MNHEY, SMNVEV (reference sequence). V shed 0 bases, J shed 12 bases, and the junction held 3 bases outside the gene matches. The CDR3: CASSLSPTGGQFF. The CDR3 DNA is TGTGCCAGCAGTTTATCCCCGACAGGGGGGCAGTTCTTC.

The CDR3 DNA is TGTGCCAGCAGTTACGCGGAGGGAGTAGGCTACACCTTC. This encodes CASSYAEGVGYTF. This chain joins TRBV6-5 and TRBJ1-2; D gene ambiguous. CDR3 length equals 13 residues. Per germline, CDR1 MNHEY and CDR2 SVGAGI. Deletions cut 2 bases from V and 8 bases from J, with 12 bases between.

The genes are TRBV27 and TRBJ1-2, with TRBD1 as a possible D gene (6 bases). V gave up 2 bases and J gave up 3 bases, with 10 bases separating them. CDR3 length: 14 residues. Germline V gives CDR1 MNHEY, CDR2 SMNVEV (reference sequence). CDR3 loop: CASSLGGADYGYTF. In DNA form, the CDR3 reads TGTGCCAGCAGTTTAGGGGGGGCGGACTATGGCTACACCTTC.

This chain links TRBV7-9 with TRBJ1-5, with 12 bases aligning to TRBD1. CDR1 SEHNR and CDR2 FQNEAQ come from the germline V gene (reference sequence). With 4 bases clipped from V and 2 bases from J, the junction kept 12 bases outside the gene matches. The CDR3 covers 19 residues. CDR3: CASSSIPGQGAEGNQPQHF. The CDR3 bases are TGTGCCAGCAGCTCGATTCCGGGACAGGGGGCGGAGGGCAATCAGCCCCAGCATTTT.

The chain joins TRBV9 to TRBJ2-7, with TRBD1 matching 8 bases. Germline V gene data show CDR1 as SGDLS and CDR2 as YYNGEE. The CDR3 runs 14 residues. Trimming removed 3 bases from V and 1 base from J; junction bases left unmatched: 3. CDR3 bases: TGTGCCAGCAGCGCCACAGGGGGGTCCTACGAGCAGTACTTC. It yields the protein CASSATGGSYEQYF.

This sequence joins TRBV9 and TRBJ1-6, with D possibly matching TRBD1 (5 bases). V lost 4 bases and J 0 bases, leaving 8 bases between the germline ends. The germline V gene has CDR1 SGDLS and CDR2 YYNGEE. There are 15 residues in the CDR3. The CDR3 protein is CASSPDSSYNSPLHF. The DNA for the CDR3 is TGTGCCAGCAGCCCTGACAGCTCCTATAATTCACCCCTCCACTTT.

The CDR3 coding sequence is TGTGCCAGCCGAGGGGGAGAGACCCAGTACTTC. It translates to CASRGGETQYF. V is TRBV7-9 and J is TRBJ2-5, with D tentatively TRBD1 (6 bases). In germline, CDR1 is SEHNR, CDR2 FQNEAQ (reference sequence). V was cut by 8 bases and J by 4 bases, with 8 bases left in between. The CDR3 contains 11 residues.

The chain recombines TRBV10-3 with TRBJ2-2; 9 positions match TRBD2. CDR1 is ENHRY and CDR2 is SYGVKD in the germline V gene. With 0 bases clipped from V and 6 bases from J, the junction kept 5 bases outside the gene matches. The CDR3 has 16 residues. In DNA, the CDR3 is TGTGCCATCAGTGAGTCCAGCGGGGGGCCCCCCGGGGAGCTGTTTTTT. It yields the protein CAISESSGGPPGELFF.